These T cell receptor beta chains were read from a single sample in a study of blood T cell repertoires in COVID-19. Clones were sequenced by immunoSEQ multiplex PCR, and TCRdb holds only the in-frame ones, with some missing. The sample has about 260,000 clones, about 90% seen once. The sequenced sample consisted of PBMCs or T cells enriched from blood (not recorded which). The origin of the receptors is a man aged 45-65 years who had been exposed to COVID-19. Each CDR3 is given without its conserved first and last residue.

v_gene: TRBV28; j_gene: TRBJ1-6; CDR3aa: ASSGDSGDGVPLH
v_gene: TRBV3-1/TRBV3-2; j_gene: TRBJ1-4; CDR3aa: ASSQQAVTNEKLF
v_gene: TRBV19; j_gene: TRBJ2-2; CDR3aa: ASMEGQLYTGELF
v_gene: TRBV15; j_gene: TRBJ1-2; CDR3aa: ATSRDQYRDYT
v_gene: TRBV20-1; j_gene: TRBJ1-2; CDR3aa: SAASGRGYT
v_gene: TRBV19; j_gene: TRBJ2-7; CDR3aa: ASSAGLAAPYEQY
v_gene: TRBV5-1; j_gene: TRBJ1-1; CDR3aa: ASSPRRQGTEAF
v_gene: TRBV6-5; j_gene: TRBJ1-1; CDR3aa: ASSQTGLNTEAF
v_gene: TRBV19; j_gene: TRBJ2-5; CDR3aa: ASSIATGTNQETQY
v_gene: TRBV19; j_gene: TRBJ2-1; CDR3aa: ASSIVAGSYNEQF
v_gene: TRBV3-1/TRBV3-2; j_gene: TRBJ2-7; CDR3aa: ASSPGSLYSYEQY
v_gene: TRBV2; j_gene: TRBJ1-2; CDR3aa: ASSSTLTGGYYGYT
v_gene: TRBV7-9; j_gene: TRBJ2-1; CDR3aa: ASSTTRASEQF
v_gene: TRBV28; j_gene: TRBJ1-2; CDR3aa: ASSPPGHGHGYT
v_gene: TRBV6-5; j_gene: TRBJ2-5; CDR3aa: ASTSGGAEETQY
v_gene: TRBV5-6; j_gene: TRBJ1-6; CDR3aa: ASSHTTGSGPLH
v_gene: TRBV12-5; j_gene: TRBJ1-1; CDR3aa: ASGLSGGGTY
v_gene: TRBV5-1; j_gene: TRBJ1-1; CDR3aa: ASSDRINTEAF
v_gene: TRBV24-1; j_gene: TRBJ2-1; CDR3aa: ATSDLKSGFGYNEQF
v_gene: TRBV25-1; j_gene: TRBJ2-2; CDR3aa: ASSEVANTGELF
v_gene: TRBV6-5; j_gene: TRBJ1-1; CDR3aa: ASSYFKGTEAF
v_gene: TRBV19; j_gene: TRBJ1-1; CDR3aa: ASSIGWGGTEAF
v_gene: TRBV11-2; j_gene: TRBJ2-1; CDR3aa: ASSLIGGDLNEQF
v_gene: TRBV27; j_gene: TRBJ1-4; CDR3aa: ASRGTGVGTNEKLF
v_gene: TRBV28; j_gene: TRBJ1-2; CDR3aa: ASSSGTNYGYT
v_gene: TRBV3-1/TRBV3-2; j_gene: TRBJ1-2; CDR3aa: ASSQDYDSGYT
v_gene: TRBV27; j_gene: TRBJ2-1; CDR3aa: ASSLGQRGGQRGREQF
v_gene: TRBV7-9; j_gene: -; CDR3aa: ASSYTGGHQPQY
v_gene: TRBV7-8; j_gene: TRBJ1-2; CDR3aa: ASSLDAIRDISYGYT
v_gene: TRBV5-8; j_gene: TRBJ2-3; CDR3aa: ASSLGGTSGTDTQY
v_gene: TRBV3-1/TRBV3-2; j_gene: TRBJ1-3; CDR3aa: ASSQDQGSGNTIY
v_gene: TRBV5-1; j_gene: TRBJ2-3; CDR3aa: ASSLDVRVKSTDTQY
v_gene: TRBV7-8; j_gene: TRBJ1-2; CDR3aa: ASSGQGYGYT
v_gene: TRBV5-1; j_gene: TRBJ1-5; CDR3aa: ASSLEAGGGNQPQH
v_gene: TRBV9; j_gene: TRBJ2-6; CDR3aa: ASSVGQAGANVLT
v_gene: TRBV5-4; j_gene: TRBJ2-2; CDR3aa: ASSLGQGASTGELF
v_gene: TRBV19; j_gene: TRBJ2-3; CDR3aa: ASSIGRTDTQY
v_gene: TRBV5-8; j_gene: TRBJ1-6; CDR3aa: ASSRRGSSYNSPLH
v_gene: TRBV5-1; j_gene: TRBJ1-2; CDR3aa: ASRTTGDYGYT
v_gene: TRBV9; j_gene: TRBJ2-1; CDR3aa: ASSVAGSLDEQF
v_gene: TRBV2; j_gene: TRBJ2-7; CDR3aa: ASRRSLLTYEQY
v_gene: TRBV29-1; j_gene: TRBJ1-2; CDR3aa: SVESGNYGYT
v_gene: TRBV7-9; j_gene: TRBJ2-7; CDR3aa: ASSLVADYEQY
v_gene: TRBV28; j_gene: TRBJ1-1; CDR3aa: ATTRSSTEAF